The sequence of this TCR beta chain was determined in a study of T cell responses to AZD1222 COVID-19 vaccine. Notes on the study in general: Spike-spanning, vaccine-associated CD4 TCRs were dominant at 160-218 and 743-854. Donor demographics were predominantly white British with a female majority; clonal diversity may be underestimated.

Trimming shortened V by 11 bases and J by 3 bases, and 22 bases separated the two germline ends. This CDR3 spans 15 amino acids. CDR1 and CDR2 from the germline V gene are LNHDA and SQIVND (reference sequence). A note on this clone: The antigen is unknown.

Here immunoSEQ multiplex PCR was the method, and the copy in TCRdb shows in-frame clones only, minus some. The sample yields 100,000 or so clones, around 87% seen once. This sample comprised peripheral blood, obtained on day 0 of AZD1222 vaccination. This TCR derives from an adult in good health. The chain uses TRBV19 and TRBJ1-2; possible D gene TRBD1, 6 bases. CDR3 sequence reads: CASNALWDKDYGYTF. The DNA of the CDR3 is TGTGCCTCCAACGCCCTCTGGGACAAAGACTATGGCTACACCTTC.